The subject of this entry is one T cell receptor beta chain. Its antigen remains unidentified. The V and J ends lost 0 bases and 5 bases respectively, with 12 bases between them. The length of the CDR3 is 14 residues. The V gene's germline CDR1 is GTSNPN and CDR2 SVGIG (reference sequence). The sample belongs to a study of T cell responses to AZD1222 COVID-19 vaccine. Whole-study findings and limits: Clonal diversity may have been underestimated, and the donors were mostly white British, with more females than males.

Assay used: immunoSEQ multiplex PCR; TCRdb lists only in-frame clones, some missing. Of under 95,000 clones listed, roughly 90% are singletons. The V call is TRBV30, the J call TRBJ2-3, with a weak D call TRBD2 (6 bases). The material was peripheral blood, obtained on day 0 of AZD1222 vaccination. The sequence was collected from an adult in good health. The CDR3 loop is CAWSVGGPGDTQYF. CDR3 coding DNA: TGTGCCTGGAGTGTTGGAGGGCCAGGAGATACGCAGTATTTT. Supplemented by reference TRBV30 and TRBJ2-3, the full variable domain reads SQTIHQWPATLVQPVGSPLSLECTVEGTSNPNLYWYRQAAGRGLQLLFYSVGIGQISSEVPQNLSASRPQDRQFILSSKKLLLSDSGFYLCAWSVGGPGDTQYFGPGTRLTVL.